Detailed here is one TCR beta chain. The antigen is undetermined. These data originate in a study of T cell responses to AZD1222 COVID-19 vaccine. Findings and limits, study-wide: Only 5 to 7 AZD1222 recipients were seropositive at baseline. Among the donors, most were white British and more were female, and clonal diversity was possibly underestimated. Every sample of the repertoires postdated the peak T cell response.

Germline CDR1 is MDHEN and CDR2 is SYDVKM. V was clipped by 2 bases and J by 12 bases; unmatched bases: 5. The CDR3 runs to 12 residues. TCRdb's copy holds only in-frame clones and misses some; the assay was immunoSEQ multiplex PCR. The sample lists about 100,000 clones; 87% were seen once. This receptor was identified in an adult in good health. The chain is built from TRBV28 and TRBJ2-7; 9 nucleotides match TRBD1. Sample: peripheral blood, taken on day 0 of MenACWY control vaccination. The DNA for the CDR3 is TGTGCCAGCAGTTTAGGGACAGGGATTGCGTACTTC. As protein: CASSLGTGIAYF.